This T cell receptor beta chain stems from a study of metastatic and nonmetastatic thyroid tumors. The CDR3 spans 12 residues. V was pared by 4 bases and J by 1 base, with 7 bases between. Germline V CDR1 and CDR2: GTSNPN, SVGIG (reference sequence). This clone has ten or more counts. Additional DNA sequences in this sample encode the identical CDR3. Patients were all untreated before their thyroid surgery. From the PCR reads, TCRdb re-called clones with MiXCR. The sample records 40,000 to 55,000 clones, approximately 15% being singletons. Sequencing was done on a sample of blood. The TCR comes from a female donor with papillary thyroid cancer or a benign thyroid nodule (not recorded which). Some clones in this sample may be carry-over from other donors' samples. The chain combines TRBV30 with TRBJ1-1; D not resolved. CDR3 protein: CAWTVGNTEAFF. The CDR3 DNA reads as TGTGCCTGGACCGTGGGGAACACTGAAGCTTTCTTT.